A selection of T cell receptor beta chains follows, all from one sample in a study of CD8+ T cells in alopecia areata. Assay: immunoSEQ multiplex PCR; the TCRdb copy retains only in-frame clones and omits some. The sample consists of over 150,000 clones, roughly 65% of them appearing once. The specimen was CD4+ T cells sorted from blood, collected at week 0. These receptors originate from a human donor with alopecia areata. The CDR3 runs from the conserved cysteine through the conserved F or W. A D gene is named only where the DNA matches it firmly. Size values are once, few and many counts, or a class for expanded clones, and some rows have none.

v_gene	len	abundance	j_gene	d_gene	CDR3nt	CDR3aa
TRBV30	13	-	TRBJ1-1	-	TGTGCCTGGAGTGTCTTTGCGAATACTGAAGCTTTCTTT	CAWSVFANTEAFF
TRBV2	14	-	TRBJ2-7	-	TGTGCCAGCAGCCAGGACAGCAGCTCCTACGAGCAGTACTTC	CASSQDSSSYEQYF
TRBV19	14	once	TRBJ1-2	-	TGTGCCAGTAGTATAGTCCTGGGGAACTATGGCTACACCTTC	CASSIVLGNYGYTF
TRBV27	13	few	TRBJ1-2	-	TGTGCCAGCAGTTTCGGCGTAGGCAATGGCTACACCTTC	CASSFGVGNGYTF
TRBV5-1	15	-	TRBJ1-1	-	TGCGCCAGCACCCGAGGGGGAGGAGTGAACACTGAAGCTTTCTTT	CASTRGGGVNTEAFF
TRBV12-5	14	few	TRBJ2-3	-	TGTGCTAGTGGTTTGGTTAATCGCTTAGATACGCAGTATTTT	CASGLVNRLDTQYF
TRBV29-1	18	-	TRBJ2-7	TRBD2	TGCAGCTCGGCAAGAAGAACTAGCGGGGGGATACGATCCTACGAGCAGTACTTC	CSSARRTSGGIRSYEQYF
TRBV29-1	16	few	TRBJ2-3	TRBD2	TGCAGCGTTGGAGGCCTAGCGGGGGGAAGTACAGATACGCAGTATTTT	CSVGGLAGGSTDTQYF
TRBV29-1	13	-	TRBJ2-2	-	TGCGGCTCAGATCTAGCGAACACCGGGGAGCTGTTTTTT	CGSDLANTGELFF
TRBV7-2	15	-	TRBJ2-7	-	TGTGCCAGCAGCAGACTAAGCGGGGACACCTACGAGCAGTACTTC	CASSRLSGDTYEQYF
TRBV29-1	11	-	TRBJ2-1	-	TGCAGCGTAGGGCAGGGGAATGAGCAGTTCTTC	CSVGQGNEQFF
TRBV29-1	13	-	TRBJ2-2	-	TGCAGCACCCGAGGGACGAAGGCCGGGGAGCTGTTTTTT	CSTRGTKAGELFF
TRBV29-1	12	few	TRBJ1-1	-	TGCAGCGCATACAGCGGGAACACTGAAGCTTTCTTT	CSAYSGNTEAFF
TRBV27	18	few	TRBJ2-2	TRBD2	TGTGCCAGCAGTTTAAGGGTTAGCGGGGGCCGATACACCGGGGAGCTGTTTTTT	CASSLRVSGGRYTGELFF
TRBV29-1	15	-	TRBJ1-2	TRBD1	TGCAGCGTTGAGGGCCGTCGGGACAGTAACTATGGCTACACCTTC	CSVEGRRDSNYGYTF
TRBV30	14	-	TRBJ1-1	-	TGTGCCTGGGTGTCTCGACGCCTGCAGGCCGAAGCTTTCTTT	CAWVSRRLQAEAFF
TRBV30	14	-	TRBJ1-1	-	TGTGCCTGGAGTCCACTGAGGGAGAGCGCTGAAGCTTTCTTT	CAWSPLRESAEAFF
TRBV10-2	14	few	TRBJ1-1	TRBD1	TGCGCCAGCAGTGAGAAGGGGGCGTTGACTGAAGCTTTCTTT	CASSEKGALTEAFF
TRBV29-1	12	-	TRBJ2-1	TRBD2	TGCAGCGTTGCCGGGACTAGTAATGAGCAGTTCTTC	CSVAGTSNEQFF
TRBV10-3	15	-	TRBJ2-7	TRBD2	TGTGCCGGGTCCGGGACTAGCGGGGGGACCTACGAGCAGTACTTC	CAGSGTSGGTYEQYF
TRBV30	13	-	TRBJ1-1	-	TGTGCCTGGACCGAGCGGGGGGCACGGGTGGCTTTCTTT	CAWTERGARVAFF
TRBV7-9	13	-	TRBJ1-2	-	TGTGCCAGCAGCCAACGACGTAATAGGGGCTACACCTTC	CASSQRRNRGYTF
TRBV30	17	once	TRBJ2-4	TRBD2	TGTGCCTGGAATAGCGGGGGGGCCGAATTAGCCAAAAACATTCAGTACTTC	CAWNSGGAELAKNIQYF
TRBV29-1	14	-	TRBJ2-5	-	TGCAGCGTTGGTGAGGGACCCGAAAAAGAGACCCAGTACTTC	CSVGEGPEKETQYF
TRBV6-5	15	few	TRBJ1-1	-	TGTGCCAGCAGTCCCCGGGGGAGTAGTCACACTGAAGCTTTCTTT	CASSPRGSSHTEAFF
TRBV5-6	14	few	TRBJ1-2	-	TGTGCCAGCAGCTTGGTTGGGGACGCCTATGGCTACACCTTC	CASSLVGDAYGYTF
TRBV29-1	13	-	TRBJ2-3	-	TGCAGCGGGGGAGGAAGGGTCACAGATACGCAGTATTTT	CSGGGRVTDTQYF
TRBV20-1	11	-	TRBJ2-5	-	TGCAGTGCTAGTCATGGAGAGACCCAGTACTTC	CSASHGETQYF
TRBV29-1	12	-	TRBJ1-2	-	TGCAGCGTTGCACCGGGCGAAAATGGCTACACCTTC	CSVAPGENGYTF
TRBV6-1	12	-	TRBJ2-1	-	TGTGCCTCCCTAACCCAAGGGAATGAGCAGTTCTTC	CASLTQGNEQFF
TRBV2	12	-	TRBJ1-1	-	TGTGCCAACTCCAGGACCAACACTGAAGCTTTCTTT	CANSRTNTEAFF
TRBV2	12	-	TRBJ1-2	-	TGTGCCAGCAGTGAAGCGCGGGATGGCTACACCTTC	CASSEARDGYTF
TRBV7-8	18	few	TRBJ2-3	TRBD2	TGTGCCAGCAGCCCCCATGATGCGCTAGCGGGTAGCACAGATACGCAGTATTTT	CASSPHDALAGSTDTQYF
TRBV29-1	12	-	TRBJ1-1	TRBD1	TGCAGCGTGCTAATCAGGGGGCTAGACGCTTTCTTT	CSVLIRGLDAFF
TRBV5-1	13	-	TRBJ2-2	-	TGCGCCAGCAGAAGAGGGAACACCGGGGAGCTGTTTTTT	CASRRGNTGELFF